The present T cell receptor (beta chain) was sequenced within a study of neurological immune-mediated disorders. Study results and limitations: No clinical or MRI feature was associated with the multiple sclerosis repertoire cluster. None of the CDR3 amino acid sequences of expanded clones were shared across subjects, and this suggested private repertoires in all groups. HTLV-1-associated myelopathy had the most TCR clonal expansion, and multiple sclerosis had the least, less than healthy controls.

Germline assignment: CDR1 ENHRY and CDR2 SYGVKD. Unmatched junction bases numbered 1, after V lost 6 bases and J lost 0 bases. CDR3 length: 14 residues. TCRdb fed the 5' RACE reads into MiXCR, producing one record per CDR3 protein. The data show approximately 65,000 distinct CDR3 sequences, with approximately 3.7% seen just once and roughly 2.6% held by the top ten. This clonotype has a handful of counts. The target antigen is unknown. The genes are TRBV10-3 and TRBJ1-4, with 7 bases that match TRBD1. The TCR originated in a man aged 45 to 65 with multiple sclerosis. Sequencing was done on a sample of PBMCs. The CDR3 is CAIRGTATNEKLFF. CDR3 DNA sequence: TGTGCCATCAGGGGGACAGCAACTAATGAAAAACTGTTTTTT.